This paragraph covers one TCR beta chain sequence. Its antigen is not known. This entry is derived from a study of cytomegalovirus exposure and HLA in healthy donors. Looking at the study overall: Findings of an earlier analysis included some 110 million unique TCR beta sequences from 170 million or so T cells. Within the Caucasian-associated ancestry cluster were under 85% of the roughly 430 genotyped donors.

This CDR3 contains 15 residues. V trimming: 8 bases; J trimming: 3 bases; junction bases outside the gene matches: 9. Germline-derived CDR1 and CDR2 are LNHDA and SQIVND (reference sequence). Use of 60 Vbeta and 13 Jbeta primers characterized the PCR. Libraries were prepared by immunoSEQ multiplex PCR; TCRdb keeps only in-frame clonotypes and omits some of them. The sample includes about 180,000 clones, 72% of them seen just once. Findings and limits, study-wide: Later analysis associated a missense DCLRE1C variant with TCR beta V- and J-gene trimming.

V and J are TRBV19 and TRBJ2-2, with TRBD2 matching over 7 bases. The clonotype comes from a human donor in good health. The sample was PBMCs. The CDR3 bases are TGTGCCAGTGGGGGGGTGGGGGACCACACCGGGGAGCTGTTTTTT. It encodes CASGGVGDHTGELFF.